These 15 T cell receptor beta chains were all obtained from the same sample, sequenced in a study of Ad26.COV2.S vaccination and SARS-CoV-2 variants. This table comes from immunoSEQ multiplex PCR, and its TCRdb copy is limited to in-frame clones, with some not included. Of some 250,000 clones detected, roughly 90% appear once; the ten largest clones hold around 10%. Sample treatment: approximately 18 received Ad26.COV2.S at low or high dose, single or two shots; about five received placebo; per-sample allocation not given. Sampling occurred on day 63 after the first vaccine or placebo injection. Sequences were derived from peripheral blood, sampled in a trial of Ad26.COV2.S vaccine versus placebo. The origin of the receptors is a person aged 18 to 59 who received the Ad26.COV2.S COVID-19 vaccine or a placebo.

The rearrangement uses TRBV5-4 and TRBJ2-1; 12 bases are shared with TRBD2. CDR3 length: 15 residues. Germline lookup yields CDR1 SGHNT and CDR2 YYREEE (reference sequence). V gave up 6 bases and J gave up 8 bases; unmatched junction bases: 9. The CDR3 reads CASTLGLAGGHEQFF. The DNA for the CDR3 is TGTGCCAGCACCCTCGGGCTAGCGGGGGGGCATGAGCAGTTCTTC.

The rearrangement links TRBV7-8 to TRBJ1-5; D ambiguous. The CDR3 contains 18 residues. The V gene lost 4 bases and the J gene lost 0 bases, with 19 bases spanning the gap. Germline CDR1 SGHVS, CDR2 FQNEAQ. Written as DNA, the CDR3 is TGTGCCAGCAGCTCGGCTACCTGGAAGAGTTATAGCAATCAGCCCCAGCATTTT. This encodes CASSSATWKSYSNQPQHF.

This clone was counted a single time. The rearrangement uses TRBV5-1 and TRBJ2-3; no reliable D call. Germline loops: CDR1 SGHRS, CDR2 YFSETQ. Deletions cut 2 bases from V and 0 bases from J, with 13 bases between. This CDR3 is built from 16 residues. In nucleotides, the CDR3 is TGCGCCAGCAGCTTCCGGTCAAGCGCTAGCACAGATACGCAGTATTTT. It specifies CASSFRSSASTDTQYF.

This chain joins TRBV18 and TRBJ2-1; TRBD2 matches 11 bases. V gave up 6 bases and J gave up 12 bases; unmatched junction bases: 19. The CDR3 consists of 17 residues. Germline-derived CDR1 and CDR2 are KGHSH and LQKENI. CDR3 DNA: TGTGCCAGCTCCCCAACTAGCGGGGGTCAAACTGGGGGTGTGCAGTTCTTC. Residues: CASSPTSGGQTGGVQFF.

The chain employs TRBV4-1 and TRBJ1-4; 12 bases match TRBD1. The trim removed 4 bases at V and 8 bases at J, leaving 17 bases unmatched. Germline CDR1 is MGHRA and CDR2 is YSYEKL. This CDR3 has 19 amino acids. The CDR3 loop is CASSPQGRPGQGAREKLFF. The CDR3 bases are TGCGCCAGCAGCCCTCAAGGAAGACCGGGACAGGGGGCGCGGGAAAAACTGTTTTTT.

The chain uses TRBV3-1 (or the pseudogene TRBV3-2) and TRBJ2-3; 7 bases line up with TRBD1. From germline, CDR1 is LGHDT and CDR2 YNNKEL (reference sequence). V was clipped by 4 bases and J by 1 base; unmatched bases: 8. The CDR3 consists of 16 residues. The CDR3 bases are TGTGCCAGCAGCCCCCTAGGGCAGGGGGGCACAGATACGCAGTATTTT. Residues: CASSPLGQGGTDTQYF.

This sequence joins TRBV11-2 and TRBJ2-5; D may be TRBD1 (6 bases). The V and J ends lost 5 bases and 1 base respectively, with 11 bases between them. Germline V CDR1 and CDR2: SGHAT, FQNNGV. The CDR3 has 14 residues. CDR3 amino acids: CASSQQGPQETQYF. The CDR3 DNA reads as TGTGCCAGCAGCCAACAGGGCCCCCAAGAGACCCAGTACTTC.

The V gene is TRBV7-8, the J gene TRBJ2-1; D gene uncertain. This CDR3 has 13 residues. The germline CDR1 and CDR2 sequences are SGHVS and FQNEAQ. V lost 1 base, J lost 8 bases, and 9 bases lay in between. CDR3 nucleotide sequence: TGTGCCAGCAGCTTAGTCGGGCGTTATGAGCAGTTCTTC. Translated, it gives CASSLVGRYEQFF.

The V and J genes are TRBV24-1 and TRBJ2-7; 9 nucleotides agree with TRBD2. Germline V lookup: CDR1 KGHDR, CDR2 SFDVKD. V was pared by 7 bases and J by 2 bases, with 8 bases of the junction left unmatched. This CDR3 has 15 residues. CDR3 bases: TGTGCCACCAGCACTAGCGGGCGGACCACCTACGAGCAGTACTTC. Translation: CATSTSGRTTYEQYF.

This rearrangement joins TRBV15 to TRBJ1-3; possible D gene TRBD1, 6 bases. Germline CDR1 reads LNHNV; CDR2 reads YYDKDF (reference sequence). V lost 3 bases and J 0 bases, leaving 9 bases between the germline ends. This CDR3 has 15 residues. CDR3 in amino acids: CATSRGAISGNTIYF. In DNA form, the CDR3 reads TGTGCCACCAGCAGGGGGGCTATCTCTGGAAACACCATATATTTT.

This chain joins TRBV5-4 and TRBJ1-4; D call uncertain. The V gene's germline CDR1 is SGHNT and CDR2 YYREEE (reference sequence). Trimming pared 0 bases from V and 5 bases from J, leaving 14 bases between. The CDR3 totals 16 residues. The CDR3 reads CASSLDPGKLNEKLFF. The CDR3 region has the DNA TGTGCCAGCAGCTTGGATCCCGGGAAGTTGAATGAAAAACTGTTTTTT. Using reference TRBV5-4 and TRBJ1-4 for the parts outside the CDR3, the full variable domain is ETGVTQSPTHLIKTRGQQVTLRCSSQSGHNTVSWYQQALGQGPQFIFQYYREEENGRGNFPPRFSGLQFPNYSSELNVNALELDDSALYLCASSLDPGKLNEKLFFGSGTQLSVL.

CDR3 in DNA: TGTGCCAGCAGTAAGGGACAGGAAACCCTTTACGAGCAGTACTTC. Its protein product is CASSKGQETLYEQYF. The gene calls are TRBV6-6 and TRBJ2-7; 8 bases are shared with TRBD1. J gave up 4 bases and V 5 bases, and 10 bases lay outside the gene matches. This CDR3 contains 15 residues. The germline V gene has CDR1 MNHNY and CDR2 SVGAGI (reference sequence).

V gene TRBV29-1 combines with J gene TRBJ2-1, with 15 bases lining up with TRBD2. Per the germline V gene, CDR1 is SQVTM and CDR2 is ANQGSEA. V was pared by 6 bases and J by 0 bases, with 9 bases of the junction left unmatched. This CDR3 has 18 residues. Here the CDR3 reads CSVISGTSGGSSYNEQFF. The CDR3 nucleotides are TGCAGCGTGATTTCCGGGACTAGCGGGGGGAGCTCCTACAATGAGCAGTTCTTC.

CDR3 sequence reads: CASSYRVRNTEAFF. The DNA for the CDR3 is TGTGCCAGCAGTTACAGAGTGAGGAACACTGAAGCTTTCTTT. This chain connects TRBV6-5 to TRBJ1-1; D uncertain. The V gene lost 2 bases and the J gene lost 1 base, with 8 bases spanning the gap. From germline, CDR1 is MNHEY and CDR2 SVGAGI. CDR3 length equals 14 residues.

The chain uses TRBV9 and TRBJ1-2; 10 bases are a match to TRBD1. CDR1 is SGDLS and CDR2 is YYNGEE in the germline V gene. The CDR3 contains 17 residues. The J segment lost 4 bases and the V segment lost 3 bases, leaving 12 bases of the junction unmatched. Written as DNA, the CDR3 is TGTGCCAGCAGCGGACGGACAGGGGGACTAAGCTTCTATGGCTACACCTTC. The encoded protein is CASSGRTGGLSFYGYTF.